These T cell receptor beta chains were read from a single sample in a study of T cell changes during pregnancy in multiple sclerosis. Using immunoSEQ multiplex PCR, the repertoire was profiled, and TCRdb retains in-frame clones only, with some absent. The repertoire holds 57,000 or so clones, with roughly 91% as singletons. The material sequenced was peripheral blood, taken in the third trimester of pregnancy. The receptor source for this set is a female donor in good health, enrolled as a control in a pregnancy study. The CDR3 runs from the conserved cysteine through the conserved F or W. Fields, in order: D gene, J gene, V gene, CDR3 length, clone size, CDR3 protein, CDR3 DNA. The D gene is left open where the match is weak. Part of the rows lack a size; the others show once, few, many or a class for expanded clones.

TRBD1	TRBJ1-4	TRBV11-3	15	once	CASSWGTGGNEKLFF	TGTGCCAGCAGCTGGGGGACAGGCGGGAATGAAAAACTGTTTTTT
.	TRBJ2-7	TRBV29-1	12	.	CSVLSWSYEQYF	TGCAGCGTCCTCTCTTGGAGTTACGAGCAGTACTTC
.	TRBJ2-2	TRBV7-9	17	.	CASSLALGSSNTGELFF	TGTGCCAGCAGCTTAGCGTTGGGCAGCTCGAACACCGGGGAGCTGTTTTTT
TRBD1	TRBJ1-2	TRBV27	14	.	CASSTGVSNYGYTF	TGTGCCAGCAGTACAGGGGTATCGAACTATGGCTACACCTTC
.	TRBJ2-1	TRBV1	19	.	CTSSLGLAGGGGSYNEQFF	TGCACCAGCAGCCTAGGACTAGCGGGAGGGGGGGGATCCTACAATGAGCAGTTCTTC
TRBD2	TRBJ2-7	TRBV9	15	.	CASSVEPSGSYEQYF	TGTGCCAGCAGCGTAGAACCTAGCGGGAGCTACGAGCAGTACTTC
TRBD1	TRBJ1-2	TRBV5-4	13	.	CASSLQGVDGYTF	TGTGCCAGCAGCTTACAGGGGGTCGATGGCTACACCTTC
TRBD1	TRBJ1-1	TRBV30	14	.	CACTGGSRNTEAFF	TGTGCCTGTACAGGGGGCTCTAGGAACACTGAAGCTTTCTTT
.	TRBJ1-4	TRBV5-4	14	.	CASSEGSGDEKLFF	TGTGCCAGCAGCGAGGGGTCGGGGGATGAAAAACTGTTTTTT
.	TRBJ2-7	TRBV2	14	.	CASSDWTVAYEQYF	TGTGCCAGCAGTGACTGGACAGTTGCCTACGAGCAGTACTTC
.	TRBJ2-7	TRBV5-1	13	.	CASSFTSSYEQYF	TGCGCCAGCAGCTTCACTAGCTCCTACGAGCAGTACTTC
.	TRBJ1-1	TRBV7-8	13	.	CASSLARGTEAFF	TGTGCCAGCAGCTTAGCGCGAGGGACTGAAGCTTTCTTT
TRBD1	TRBJ1-2	TRBV10-3	13	.	CAISGGTASGYTF	TGTGCCATCAGTGGGGGGACAGCGAGCGGCTACACCTTC